This T cell receptor (beta chain) is drawn from a study of cytomegalovirus exposure and HLA in healthy donors (dated by TCRdb to 2016 to 2017). Context from the whole study: In an earlier analysis of under 600 of the donors, approximately 260 Gb of sequence data and roughly 100 million unique TCR beta sequences from about 179 million T cells were reported. About 300 gigabases of sequencing data and approximately 80 million unique TCR sequences were included in an early release covering about 620 HLA-typed donors. Of the roughly 400 genotyped donors, roughly 85% fell in the genetic ancestry cluster associated with self-reported Caucasian donors. The study aimed to test whether cataloging public T cell receptors could reveal signatures of past pathogen exposure. The study profiled the T cell repertoires of 666 subjects by immunosequencing and related them to cytomegalovirus serostatus. In addition to the first cohort of around 670 subjects, a separate validation cohort of under 150 different subjects was used. To predict cytomegalovirus infection status, the study combined high-throughput TCR immunosequencing, statistical association of individual TCRs with disease status, and machine learning. A later analysis re-analyzed previously published TCR beta repertoires from 650 to 800 donors and added high-resolution HLA genotyping to study TCR occurrence patterns. The later analysis used no new phenotypic data to find candidate immune exposures, relying instead on TCR beta sequences and their occurrence across donors. To decide whether each TCR beta V gene segment behaved as functional or pseudogenic, an earlier analysis of some 540 of the donors relied on high-throughput TCR beta sequencing. Alongside the repertoire data, information on donor age, sex, ethnicity and CMV serostatus was compiled. A later genetic analysis used genome-wide SNP genotypes for about 65% of the roughly 700 donors, treating that subset as a discovery cohort. Every discovery cohort repertoire had been produced on one sequencing platform. Class I and class II HLA loci were covered by the typing at four-digit resolution. Typing coverage differed by locus: A, B, C, DRB1 and DQB1 were typed in roughly 620-640 donors, DQA1 in 522, DPA1 in roughly 590, and DPB1 in 400 to 480. Five DR-DQ haplotypes were treated as single units for association and clustering because of strong linkage in the cohort. Among about 390 genotyped donors of the cohort, an average of around 240,000 unique TCR beta nucleotide sequences were sequenced per donor, roughly 20% of them non-productive.

The research as a whole found: In vitro tests confirmed that a few of the cytomegalovirus-associated TCR beta chains recognize cytomegalovirus antigens. In both the original and validation cohorts, the classifier was reported to diagnose cytomegalovirus status with high specificity and sensitivity. In this cohort, only TCR beta chains were sequenced, and detectable features were limited by the absence of alpha or paired-chain data. Broadly in line with IMGT annotations, most TCR beta V segments showed up in productive rearrangements about 87% or about 30% of the time in an earlier analysis of roughly 590 of the donors. In a later genetic analysis, a missense DCLRE1C variant was associated with V-gene and J-gene trimming of TCR beta chains, and the association was replicated in an independent cohort. A later analysis found that TCR association rates varied across HLA loci, with DRB1 alleles showing the most associated TCRs and HLA-C alleles the fewest. Across donors, most TCR sequences were observed very rarely, whereas some public TCRs were present in many individuals. Most CMV-associated TCR beta chains appeared to be HLA-restricted in a later analysis, and the HLA associations seemed to be driven largely by CMV exposure. A further reported finding was that TCR beta sequences accurately predicted the HLA-A and HLA-B alleles for most subjects in the first cohort. The study gave a list of about 160 TCR beta chains associated with cytomegalovirus. The authors suggested that the approach could potentially be generalized to other disease states and immunological phenotypes. Because some donors lacked HLA typing at each locus, the association tests relied only on the typed subset. Immune exposure information for the cohort was limited to CMV serostatus. A later genetic analysis reported fewer N-insertions in productive TCRs among donors in an Asian-associated ancestry cluster than the roughly 640-donor mean. In a later analysis, HLA-associated TCR beta chains were found to be more clonally expanded and to have lower generation probabilities than equally common non-associated chains. Linkage disequilibrium might explain the correlated functional status among segregating V segments, but an unknown experimental factor could not be excluded. A group of highly shared sequence variants was considered likely to be a technical artifact of the sequencing pipeline. At a false discovery rate of 0.05, a later analysis linked around 17,000 TCR beta sequences to specific HLA alleles. Because counts were too low, roughly 18 rarely observed V segments, including chromosome 9 orphons, were left out of the earlier analysis of 500 to 650 of the donors. Assigning TCR associations to individual alleles was difficult when HLA alleles, especially DR and DQ, strongly co-occurred. The presence/absence analyses assumed that sequencing depth was roughly uniform across donors, and that assumption may not be true. In a later analysis, several top co-occurrence clusters were reported to appear linked to parvovirus B19, influenza, CMV and Epstein-Barr virus.

About this clone: Which antigen it targets is not known. Base qualities are not provided; no much larger clone lies one nucleotide away.

The cohort was made up of several hundred healthy bone marrow donors. Cohort members were all nominally healthy when sampled, although unrecorded immune exposures were likely present. The donor tested CMV seropositive, placing the donor among the 250 to 350 seropositive members of the cohort. A peripheral blood sample was provided by each donor, and peripheral blood mononuclear cells were used for TCR beta sequencing. Genomic DNA was extracted from the blood cell samples with the Qiagen DNeasy Blood Extraction Kit. Receptor libraries were prepared by the immunoSEQ multiplex PCR assay. For the multiplex PCR, a mixture combining 60 forward primers for TCR Vbeta segments and 13 reverse primers for TCR Jbeta segments was used. The CDR3 region of rearranged TCR beta genes was amplified from genomic DNA by a multiplex PCR assay. On the Illumina HiSeq System, the amplified TCR beta libraries were sequenced as 87-base-pair reads. Per the original workflow: In a later analysis, 77 million or so unique TCR beta chains were counted across the 650 to 750 repertoires, and roughly 11 million of these chains were shared by at least two donors. Raw reads were error-corrected and collapsed into unique sequences with a nearest-neighbor algorithm that merged closely related sequences to remove PCR and sequencing errors. CDR3 sequences were aligned to IMGT reference sequences to assign V, D and J gene segments. For a sequence to be retained, a match of at least six nucleotides was required to both a V gene segment and a J gene segment. Rearrangements were classified as productive when the CDR3 lacked stop codons and remained in frame with V and J, and all other rearrangements were classified as non-productive. CDR3 was defined by IMGT convention, running from the second conserved V-encoded cysteine to the conserved J-encoded phenylalanine. The earlier analysis of some 540 of the donors excluded any sequence lacking an unambiguous match to a single V gene segment. In an earlier analysis of more than 500 of the donors, a V segment was called functional when productive rearrangements were above 56.7%, and segregating when the standard deviation between donors exceeded 5%. To diagnose cytomegalovirus status from the catalog of TCR beta chain sequences, a statistical classification framework was built. In a later analysis, TCR nucleotide sequences were compared against IMGT/GENE-DB human TR gene sequences so that V and J genes could be assigned. Using the TCRdist pipeline, a later analysis assigned CDR3 sequences along with most-parsimonious VDJ recombination scenarios. In a later analysis, every TCR beta chain was defined by the combination of its CDR3 amino acid sequence and its V-gene family, and reads without a unique V-gene family were dropped. As a way to deal with suspected cross-contamination and a sequencing artifact, a later analysis dropped approximately 570 nucleotide sequences that were highly shared and had low generation probability. In a later analysis, a clonal expansion index for each public chain was calculated from normalized within-repertoire ranks of inferred template counts. Generation probabilities in a later analysis came from a VDJ recombination model fitted to out-of-frame rearrangements, and those results were checked against IGoR. In a later analysis, hypergeometric tests were used to score TCR-TCR, TCR-HLA and TCR-CMV co-occurrence, with a repertoire-size bias correction applied to TCR pairs. False discovery rates were estimated in a later analysis by permuting HLA or CMV assignments 20 times. A later analysis grouped co-occurring TCRs with DBSCAN, adding TCRdist sequence similarity when clustering within HLA-allele-positive subsets. Repertoires with fewer than 30,000 or more than 120,000 public chains, plus five repertoires with anomalous nucleotide sharing, were excluded from co-occurrence clustering. TCRdb mirrors the immuneACCESS table, restricted to in-frame sequences. Some clones are absent from its copies; in checked studies, under half trace to an unresolved V gene, and the reason for the others is unknown. Clone size and the V and J calls come from that table; the DNA yielded D and trimming. The sample table records around 120,000 clones; about 72% of these occur just once. Of the sample, approximately 1.5% is held by the ten largest clones.

Sequenced input: PBMCs. This receptor was obtained from a man between 25 and 39 years old in good health and CMV-seropositive.

The DNA is as follows: TGTGCCAGCAGGTACCCGGGGACAGCGAACACCGGGGAGCTGTTTTTT. Its translation reads: CASRYPGTANTGELFF. The chain was built from TRBV6-5 and TRBJ2-2, and TRBD1 aligns with 7 junction nucleotides. The germline V gene provides CDR1 MNHEY and CDR2 SVGAGI. The CDR3 starts with the cysteine, ends with the phenylalanine, and has 16 residues. Only the CDR3 DNA stays, 48 bases, in frame from base 1. V lost 6 bases and J lost 0 bases, and the count of bases not matched to a germline gene is 7.